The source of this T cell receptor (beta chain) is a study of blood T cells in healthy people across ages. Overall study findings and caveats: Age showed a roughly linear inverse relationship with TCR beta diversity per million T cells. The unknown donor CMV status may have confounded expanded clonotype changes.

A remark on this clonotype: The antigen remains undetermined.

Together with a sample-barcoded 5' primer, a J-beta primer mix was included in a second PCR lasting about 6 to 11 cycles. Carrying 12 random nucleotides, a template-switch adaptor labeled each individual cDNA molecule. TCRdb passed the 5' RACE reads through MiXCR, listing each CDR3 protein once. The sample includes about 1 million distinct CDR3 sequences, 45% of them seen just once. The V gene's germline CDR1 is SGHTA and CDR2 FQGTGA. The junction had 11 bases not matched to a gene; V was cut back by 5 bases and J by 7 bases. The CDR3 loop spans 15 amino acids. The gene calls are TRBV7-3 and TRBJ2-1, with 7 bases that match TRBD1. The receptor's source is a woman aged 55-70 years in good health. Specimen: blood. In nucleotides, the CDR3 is TGTGCCAGCAGCCGTACCCGACAGGGAGTTAATGAGCAGTTCTTC. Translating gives CASSRTRQGVNEQFF.